This T cell receptor beta chain was identified during a study of blood T cell repertoires in COVID-19. Under the authors' procedure: Reference gene primer amplification gave estimated nucleated cell counts. Sequencing used immunoSEQ multiplex PCR; TCRdb keeps in-frame clones, though not all of them. The V and J calls and the clone size are those of that table, but D and trimming were determined from the DNA. The sample holds approximately 70,000 clones, 76% seen once. Deletions cut 4 bases from V and 3 bases from J, with 10 bases between. The germline V gene has CDR1 SQVTM and CDR2 ANQGSEA. The CDR3 runs to 12 residues.

V usage is TRBV29-1 and J usage is TRBJ2-7; possible D gene TRBD1, 6 bases. This receptor was taken from a man in his fifties or sixties with COVID-19, enrolled during active disease. Sequencing was performed on peripheral blood. CDR3 nucleotide sequence: TGCAGCGTTGCAGGGGATGGCTACGAGCAGTACTTC. Protein sequence: CSVAGDGYEQYF.